What follows are 24 T cell receptor beta chains derived from one specimen sequenced in a study of T cells after yellow fever vaccination. One entry per CDR3 protein, called by TCRdb with MiXCR from the 5' RACE reads. The sample has about 580,000 distinct CDR3 sequences; 17% are singletons. Source: PBMCs, taken 5 to 6 days after the first yellow fever vaccination. The receptors derive from a man aged 18 to 29 who received the YFV17D yellow fever vaccine.

This clonotype showed up just a few times. The V and J genes are TRBV14 and TRBJ2-1; TRBD2 is a possible D gene (6 bases). Germline V gives CDR1 SGHDN, CDR2 FVKESK. Deletions cut 0 bases from V and 6 bases from J, with 15 bases between. This CDR3 has 16 amino acids. The DNA for the CDR3 is TGTGCCAGCAGCCAAGATGAGGCGGGGTTCGGCAATGAGCAGTTCTTC. As protein: CASSQDEAGFGNEQFF.

This clonotype turned up a few times. This rearrangement joins TRBV7-9 to TRBJ1-1; maybe TRBD1 (5 bases). The CDR3 has 15 amino acids. V gave up 8 bases and J gave up 0 bases, with 16 bases separating them. The germline CDR1 and CDR2 sequences are SEHNR and FQNEAQ (reference sequence). CDR3 protein: CASEAGTLVNTEAFF. As DNA, the CDR3 is TGTGCCAGCGAGGCAGGGACCCTGGTGAACACTGAAGCTTTCTTT.

This clonotype was seen repeatedly, ten times or more. Mismatch with germline at one junction end may stem from a read error. The rearrangement joins TRBV12-3 or TRBV12-4 to TRBJ2-2, with D possibly matching TRBD1 (5 bases). The CDR3 contains 12 residues. The CDR3 spells CASSLGAGELFF. As DNA, the CDR3 is TGTGCCAGCAGCTTAGGGGCCGGGGAGCTGTTTTTT.

The V gene is TRBV2, the J gene TRBJ1-5; D gene uncertain. Germline lookup yields CDR1 SNHLY and CDR2 FYNNEI. The CDR3 contains 15 residues. The V end lost 1 base, the J end lost 2 bases, and 9 bases lay between the germline ends. The CDR3 coding sequence is TGTGCCAGCAGTGAAGGGGAGTTGGGCAATCAGCCCCAGCATTTT. This gives the protein CASSEGELGNQPQHF.

The rearrangement uses TRBV4-3 and TRBJ2-5; no definite D call. The length of the CDR3 is 16 residues. V was shortened by 0 bases and J by 5 bases, with 16 bases between the two germline ends. The germline gives CDR1 LGHNA, CDR2 YSLEER. The CDR3 DNA sequence: TGCGCCAGCAGCCAAGATTTACGGCGGATAGTGGAGACCCAGTACTTC. Protein product: CASSQDLRRIVETQYF.

This rearrangement joins TRBV20-1 to TRBJ2-3; tentative D call: TRBD1 (5 bases). The CDR3 is 13 amino acids. The germline CDR1 and CDR2 sequences are DFQATT and SNEGSKA (reference sequence). Between the trimmed V and J ends, which lost 3 bases and 1 base, there was a span of 8 bases. The CDR3 is CSASDSGTDTQYF. The CDR3 nucleotides read TGCAGTGCTAGTGACAGCGGCACAGATACGCAGTATTTT.

This clonotype was detected ten times or more. The rearrangement links TRBV20-1 to TRBJ2-7; 14 bases match TRBD2. CDR1 is DFQATT and CDR2 is SNEGSKA in the germline V gene (reference sequence). Losses at the gene ends were 0 bases for V and 7 bases for J; bases not matched to a gene: 11. The CDR3 contains 17 residues. The CDR3 DNA is TGCAGTGCTAGAGATCGAGGGACTAGCGGGGGCTGGAGGGAGCAGTACGTC. It yields the protein CSARDRGTSGGWREQYV.

V usage is TRBV7-9 and J usage is TRBJ1-1; D not resolved. The CDR3 runs to 11 residues. Germline V CDR1 and CDR2: SEHNR, FQNEAQ (reference sequence). The ends were cut back, 5 bases at V and 7 bases at J, with 8 bases in the middle. In DNA form, the CDR3 reads TGTGCCAGCAGCCCTTTTGGTGAAGCTTTCTTT. This sequence encodes CASSPFGEAFF.

This clonotype appeared a few times. The V and J genes are TRBV2 and TRBJ2-2; 8 nucleotides line up with TRBD2. This CDR3 spans 16 amino acids. V lost 2 bases to trimming and J lost 3 bases; unmatched junction nucleotides: 5. Germline V CDR1 and CDR2: SNHLY, FYNNEI. The CDR3 is CASSETGGGDTGELFF. The DNA of the CDR3 is TGTGCCAGCAGTGAAACGGGAGGGGGGGACACCGGGGAGCTGTTTTTT.

This clonotype appeared a few times. The chain couples TRBV7-2 to TRBJ1-2; D unresolved. The germline gives CDR1 SGHTA, CDR2 FQGNSA. V lost 11 bases, J lost 3 bases, and 10 bases lay in between. The CDR3 has 11 residues. The DNA of the CDR3 is TGTGCCCTGGGTGAGGACTATGGCTACACCTTC. This sequence encodes CALGEDYGYTF.

This clonotype was seen only a few times. The gene calls are TRBV4-1 and TRBJ2-2; D gene unclear. The CDR3 sequence is 12 residues long. Trimming removed 6 bases at V and 4 bases at J, with 6 bases between. CDR1 is MGHRA and CDR2 is YSYEKL in the germline V gene. CDR3 amino acids: CASRPFTGELFF. The CDR3 DNA reads TGCGCCAGCAGACCGTTCACCGGGGAGCTGTTTTTT.

This clonotype was counted a few times. V usage is TRBV12-3 or TRBV12-4 and J usage is TRBJ2-3; unclear D gene. V was shortened by 5 bases and J by 2 bases, with 11 bases between the two germline ends. The CDR3 is made up of 14 amino acids. The CDR3 nucleotides are TGTGCCAGCAGTCTGACTGGCTACACAGATACGCAGTATTTT. Translation: CASSLTGYTDTQYF.

This clonotype occurred many times. This chain links TRBV6-1 with TRBJ2-2, with D possibly being TRBD1 or TRBD2 (7 bases each). CDR3 length equals 14 residues. The V end lost 3 bases, the J end lost 6 bases, and 11 bases lay between the germline ends. The germline CDR1 and CDR2 sequences are MNHNS and SASEGT. Here the CDR3 reads CASSEGGGAGELFF. The CDR3 DNA sequence: TGTGCCAGCAGTGAGGGAGGGGGCGCCGGGGAGCTGTTTTTT.

Only a few counts were recorded for this clonotype. The chain recombines TRBV10-3 with TRBJ2-7; no definite D call. Germline V CDR1 and CDR2: ENHRY, SYGVKD. V dropped 5 bases and J dropped 7 bases, with 12 bases sitting between them. The CDR3 loop spans 12 amino acids. The CDR3 here is CAISSILKEQYF. CDR3 nucleotide sequence: TGTGCCATCAGTTCCATTCTAAAAGAGCAGTACTTC.

In this sample, this clonotype turned up a few times. The chain links TRBV5-5 to TRBJ2-2, with D maybe TRBD1 (5 bases). The CDR3 runs to 15 residues. V was pared by 5 bases and J by 5 bases, with 16 bases between. Per the germline V gene, CDR1 is SGHKS and CDR2 is YYEKEE (reference sequence). The CDR3 loop reads CASRWGLEQTGELFF. The CDR3 DNA is TGTGCCAGCAGATGGGGCCTAGAACAAACCGGGGAGCTGTTTTTT.

Only a few counts were recorded for this clonotype. The V call is TRBV6-2 or TRBV6-3, the J call TRBJ2-7, with D perhaps matching TRBD2 (5 bases). The V gene's germline CDR1 is MNHEY and CDR2 SVGEGT. The CDR3 is 16 amino acids. The germline V and J ends were trimmed by 6 bases and 5 bases, with 23 bases remaining between them. This chain's CDR3 is CASRNLPREGEDEQYV. The CDR3 DNA follows: TGTGCCAGCAGAAATCTCCCCAGAGAGGGCGAGGACGAGCAGTACGTC.

The genes are TRBV29-1 and TRBJ1-2, with unresolved D. Per the germline V gene, CDR1 is SQVTM and CDR2 is ANQGSEA. V lost 2 bases and J 2 bases, leaving 3 bases between the germline ends. The CDR3 is made up of 11 amino acids. Written as DNA, the CDR3 is TGCAGCGTTGAATCGAACTATGGCTACACCTTC. Amino acid sequence: CSVESNYGYTF.

Many counts were recorded for this clonotype. The V gene is TRBV5-1, the J gene TRBJ1-5; D ambiguous. The V end was cut by 7 bases, the J end by 1 base, with 15 bases between. The length of the CDR3 is 15 residues. Germline assignment: CDR1 SGHRS and CDR2 YFSETQ. CDR3 protein: CASRPHYGSNQPQHF. CDR3 sequence (DNA): TGCGCCAGCCGACCTCATTACGGGAGCAATCAGCCCCAGCATTTT.

This clonotype was observed a few times. This chain joins TRBV9 and TRBJ2-5, with D maybe TRBD2 (5 bases). V dropped 3 bases and J dropped 1 base, with 13 bases sitting between them. Germline CDR1 SGDLS, CDR2 YYNGEE. This CDR3 comprises 15 residues. CDR3 DNA sequence: TGTGCCAGCAGCGACCGGGCGGGCATCCAAGAGACCCAGTACTTC. Its protein is CASSDRAGIQETQYF.

V is TRBV7-2 and J is TRBJ2-3; TRBD2 agrees at 7 bases. The V gene end was trimmed by 5 bases and the J gene end by 8 bases; junction bases not matched to a gene: 19. This CDR3 has 17 amino acids. From germline, CDR1 is SGHTA and CDR2 FQGNSA. The DNA of the CDR3 is TGTGCCAGCAGCGATCTCAGCGGGGCCACCGTCTCGGGTACGCAGTATTTT. This codes for CASSDLSGATVSGTQYF.

This chain uses TRBV30 with TRBJ2-5, with D unclear. The CDR3 extends over 11 amino acids. Trimming removed 3 bases at V and 6 bases at J, with 8 bases between. Germline V gene data show CDR1 as GTSNPN and CDR2 as SVGIG (reference sequence). CDR3 nucleotides: TGTGCCTGGAGCTCTTCGAAGACCCAGTACTTC. It codes for CAWSSSKTQYF.

The chain recombines TRBV11-2 with TRBJ1-1; D is uncertain. The V and J ends lost 4 bases and 5 bases respectively, with 14 bases between them. This CDR3 comprises 14 residues. From germline, CDR1 is SGHAT and CDR2 FQNNGV. The CDR3 loop is CASSSSRMRTEAFF. CDR3 sequence (DNA): TGTGCCAGCAGCTCATCCCGTATGAGGACTGAAGCTTTCTTT.

This clonotype has just a few counts. Here the CDR3 DNA reads TGCAGCGTTGAAGATCCGGACAGGGACGCCTACGAGCAGTACTTC. This translates into CSVEDPDRDAYEQYF. The gene calls are TRBV29-1 and TRBJ2-7; TRBD1 aligns across 8 bases. The germline V gene encodes CDR1 SQVTM and CDR2 ANQGSEA. CDR3 length: 15 amino acids. J gave up 2 bases and V 0 bases, and 6 bases lay outside the gene matches.

For this clonotype: Just one base apart from a much larger clone, this may be a read error. V and J are TRBV5-1 and TRBJ2-3; 11 bases align to TRBD2. Germline CDR1 is SGHRS and CDR2 is YFSETQ. CDR3 length: 14 amino acids. In DNA form, the CDR3 reads TGCCCCAGCAGCTTGGGGACTAGCGGAGATACGCAGTATTTT. Translation: CPSSLGTSGDTQYF.